The present T cell receptor beta chain was sequenced within a study of blood T cell repertoires in COVID-19. For the study at large: COVID-19 samples collected from the United States, Italy and Spain covered acute and convalescent phases. The cDNA or gDNA used as material had been derived from T cells, B-cell-depleted T cells, or PBMCs.

This CDR3 comprises 10 residues. Original processing methods: Nucleated cell counts were estimated from reference gene primer amplification. Profiled with immunoSEQ multiplex PCR; TCRdb holds only in-frame clones, not every one. The V and J calls and clone size were taken over from that table, and D and trimming were inferred from the DNA. The sample records roughly 55,000 clones, roughly 79% being singletons. Regarding this clone: Compared with germline, one end of the junction differs, possibly owing to a read error.

The material sequenced was peripheral blood. The TCR originated in a man in his 60s with acute or convalescent COVID-19. This chain uses TRBV5-3 with TRBJ2-3; D remains ambiguous. TRBV5-3 is an open reading frame, and its role is uncertain. CDR3 in DNA: TGTGCCAGAAGCTTGTGGCCTCAGGATTTT. Translated: CARSLWPQDF.